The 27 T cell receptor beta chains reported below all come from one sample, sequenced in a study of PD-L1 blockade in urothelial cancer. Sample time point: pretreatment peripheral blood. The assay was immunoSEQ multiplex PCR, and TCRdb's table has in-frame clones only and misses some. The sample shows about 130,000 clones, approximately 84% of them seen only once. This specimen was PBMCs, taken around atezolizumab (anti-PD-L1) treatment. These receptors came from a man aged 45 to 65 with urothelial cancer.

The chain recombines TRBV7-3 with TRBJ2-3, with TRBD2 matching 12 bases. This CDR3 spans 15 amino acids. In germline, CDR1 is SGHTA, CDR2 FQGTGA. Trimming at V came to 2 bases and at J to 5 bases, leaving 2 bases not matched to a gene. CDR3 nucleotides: TGTGCCAGCAGCTTACTAGCGGGAGGGTTAGATACGCAGTATTTT. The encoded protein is CASSLLAGGLDTQYF.

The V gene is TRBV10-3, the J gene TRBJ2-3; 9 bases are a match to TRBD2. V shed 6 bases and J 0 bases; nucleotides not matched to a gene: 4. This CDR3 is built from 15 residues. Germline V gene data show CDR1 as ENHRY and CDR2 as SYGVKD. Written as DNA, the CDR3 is TGTGCCATCAGCCGACTAGCGGAAAGCACAGATACGCAGTATTTT. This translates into CAISRLAESTDTQYF.

CDR3 in DNA: TGTGCCAGCAGCCCTCTTGCGGGGGCGTCTGGTAACACTGAAGCTTTCTTT. Protein: CASSPLAGASGNTEAFF. The chain uses TRBV5-6 and TRBJ1-1; D possibly corresponds to TRBD1 (6 bases). The V and J ends lost 4 bases and 2 bases respectively, with 21 bases between them. This CDR3 region has 17 residues. The germline gives CDR1 SGHDT, CDR2 YYEEEE. Supplemented by reference TRBV5-6 and TRBJ1-1, the full variable domain reads DAGVTQSPTHLIKTRGQQVTLRCSPKSGHDTVSWYQQALGQGPQFIFQYYEEEERQRGNFPDRFSGHQFPNYSSELNVNALLLGDSALYLCASSPLAGASGNTEAFFGQGTRLTVV.

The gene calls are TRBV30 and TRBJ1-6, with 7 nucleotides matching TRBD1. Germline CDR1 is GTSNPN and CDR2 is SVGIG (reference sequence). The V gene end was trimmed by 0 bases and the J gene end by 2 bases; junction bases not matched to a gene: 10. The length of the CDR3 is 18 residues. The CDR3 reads CAWSVQGGRNPYNSPLHF. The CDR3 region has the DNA TGTGCCTGGAGTGTTCAGGGGGGCCGGAACCCCTATAATTCACCCCTCCACTTT.

The CDR3 DNA follows: TGTGCCAGCAGTGAACACGGTGATGGCACAGATACGCAGTATTTT. Translated: CASSEHGDGTDTQYF. V gene TRBV6-1 combines with J gene TRBJ2-3, with D unresolved. V lost 2 bases, J lost 1 base, and 10 bases lay in between. The CDR3 contains 15 residues. The germline V gene encodes CDR1 MNHNS and CDR2 SASEGT.

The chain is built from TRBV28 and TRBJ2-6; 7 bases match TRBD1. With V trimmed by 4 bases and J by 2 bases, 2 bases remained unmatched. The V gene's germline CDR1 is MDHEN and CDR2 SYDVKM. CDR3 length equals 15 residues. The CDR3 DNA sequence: TGTGCCAGCAGTTCGGGACAGCCTGGGGCCAACGTCCTGACTTTC. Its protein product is CASSSGQPGANVLTF.

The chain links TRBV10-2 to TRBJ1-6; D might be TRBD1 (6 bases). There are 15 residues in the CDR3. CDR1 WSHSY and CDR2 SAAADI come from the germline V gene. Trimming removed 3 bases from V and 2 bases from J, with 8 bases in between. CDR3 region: CASSEQGTYNSPLHF. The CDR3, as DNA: TGCGCCAGCAGTGAACAGGGTACCTATAATTCACCCCTCCACTTT.

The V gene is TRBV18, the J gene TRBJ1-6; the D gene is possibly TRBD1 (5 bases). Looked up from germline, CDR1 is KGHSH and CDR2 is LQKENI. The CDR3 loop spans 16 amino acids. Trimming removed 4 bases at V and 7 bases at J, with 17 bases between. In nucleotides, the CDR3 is TGTGCCAGCTCACTTACCGGGGGGGTGAACAATTCACCCCTCCACTTT. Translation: CASSLTGGVNNSPLHF.

The DNA for the CDR3 is TGTGCCAGCAGTTTAATCCCGCTAGTCTCCTACAATGAGCAGTTCTTC. As protein: CASSLIPLVSYNEQFF. The J gene is TRBJ2-1, the V gene TRBV28; the D is unclear. Germline V gene lookup returns CDR1 MDHEN and CDR2 SYDVKM. V was cut by 2 bases and J by 0 bases, with 11 bases left in between. The CDR3 contains 16 residues. Together with reference TRBV28 and TRBJ2-1, the CDR3 gives the full variable domain: DVKVTQSSRYLVKRTGEKVFLECVQDMDHENMFWYRQDPGLGLRLIYFSYDVKMKEKGDIPEGYSVSREKKERFSLILESASTNQTSMYLCASSLIPLVSYNEQFFGPGTRLTVL.

Here the CDR3 reads CAWSLYYGQPNTEAFF. The CDR3 nucleotides read TGTGCCTGGAGTCTATACTACGGACAGCCAAACACTGAAGCTTTCTTT. The genes are TRBV30 and TRBJ1-1, with a possible D match to TRBD1 (6 bases). This CDR3 is built from 16 residues. Germline V gene data show CDR1 as GTSNPN and CDR2 as SVGIG (reference sequence). Between the trimmed V and J ends, which lost 2 bases and 2 bases, there was a span of 18 bases.

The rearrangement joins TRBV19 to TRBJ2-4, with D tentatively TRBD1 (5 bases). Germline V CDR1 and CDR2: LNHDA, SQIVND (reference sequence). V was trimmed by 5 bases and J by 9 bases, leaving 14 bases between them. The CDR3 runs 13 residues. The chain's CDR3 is CASSSDPGIIQYF. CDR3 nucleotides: TGTGCCAGTAGTTCCGATCCAGGGATCATTCAGTACTTC.

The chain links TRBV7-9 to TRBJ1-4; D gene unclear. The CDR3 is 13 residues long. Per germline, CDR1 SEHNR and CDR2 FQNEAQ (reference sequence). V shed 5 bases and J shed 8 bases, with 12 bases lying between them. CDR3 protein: CASSVRGSEKLFF. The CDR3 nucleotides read TGTGCCAGCAGCGTCCGGGGATCAGAAAAACTGTTTTTT. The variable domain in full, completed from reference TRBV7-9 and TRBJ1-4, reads DTGVSQNPRHKITKRGQNVTFRCDPISEHNRLYWYRQTLGQGPEFLTYFQNEAQLEKSRLLSDRFSAERPKGSFSTLEIQRTEQGDSAMYLCASSVRGSEKLFFGSGTQLSVL.

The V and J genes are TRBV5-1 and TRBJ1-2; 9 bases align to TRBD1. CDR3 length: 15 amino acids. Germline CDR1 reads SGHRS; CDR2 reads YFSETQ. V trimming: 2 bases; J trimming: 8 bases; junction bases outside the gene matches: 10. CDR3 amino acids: CASSFQGTGNDGYTF. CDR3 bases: TGCGCCAGCAGCTTTCAAGGGACAGGGAACGACGGCTACACCTTC.

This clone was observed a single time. Written as DNA, the CDR3 is TGTGCCAGCAGTTCTTGGGGGGCAGATACGCAGTATTTT. It yields the protein CASSSWGADTQYF. The chain uses TRBV27 and TRBJ2-3, with D possibly TRBD2 on 6 matching bases. Per the germline V gene, CDR1 is MNHEY and CDR2 is SMNVEV (reference sequence). The CDR3 has 13 amino acids. V lost 4 bases to trimming and J lost 4 bases, with 9 bases between them.

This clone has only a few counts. CDR3 in DNA: TGTGCCAGCAGTCTCTTGGGACAGTTCTATGGCTACACCTTC. Its protein product is CASSLLGQFYGYTF. The V call is TRBV2, the J call TRBJ1-2, with TRBD1 identical over 7 bases. Germline V gene sequence: CDR1 SNHLY, CDR2 FYNNEI. CDR3 length: 14 residues. Trimming cost V 5 bases and J 4 bases; bases outside gene matches: 7.

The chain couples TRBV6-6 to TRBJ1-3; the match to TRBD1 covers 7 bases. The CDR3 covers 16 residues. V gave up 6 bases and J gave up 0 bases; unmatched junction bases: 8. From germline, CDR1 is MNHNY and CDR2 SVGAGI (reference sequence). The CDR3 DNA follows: TGTGCCAGCAGCGTACAAGGGACAGCCTCTGGAAACACCATATATTTT. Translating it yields CASSVQGTASGNTIYF.

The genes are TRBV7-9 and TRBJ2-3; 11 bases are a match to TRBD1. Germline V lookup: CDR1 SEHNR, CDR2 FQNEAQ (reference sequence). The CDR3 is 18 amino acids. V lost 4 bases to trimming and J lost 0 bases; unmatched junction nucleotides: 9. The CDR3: CASSSSPGTGGSTDTQYF. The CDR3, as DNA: TGTGCCAGCAGCTCAAGCCCCGGGACAGGGGGAAGCACAGATACGCAGTATTTT. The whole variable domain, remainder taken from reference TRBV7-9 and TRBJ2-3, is DTGVSQNPRHKITKRGQNVTFRCDPISEHNRLYWYRQTLGQGPEFLTYFQNEAQLEKSRLLSDRFSAERPKGSFSTLEIQRTEQGDSAMYLCASSSSPGTGGSTDTQYFGPGTRLTVL.

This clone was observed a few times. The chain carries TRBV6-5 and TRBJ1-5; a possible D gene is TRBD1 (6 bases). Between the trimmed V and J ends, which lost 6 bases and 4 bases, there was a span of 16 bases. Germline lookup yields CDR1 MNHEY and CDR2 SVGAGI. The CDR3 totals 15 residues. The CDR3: CASSLTLTGNQPQHF. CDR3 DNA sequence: TGTGCCAGCAGCCTAACGCTAACAGGGAATCAGCCCCAGCATTTT.

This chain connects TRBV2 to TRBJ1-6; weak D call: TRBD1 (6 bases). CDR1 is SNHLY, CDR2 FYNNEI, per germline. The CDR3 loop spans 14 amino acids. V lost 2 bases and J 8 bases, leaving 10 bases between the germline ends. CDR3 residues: CASSERQGYSPLHF. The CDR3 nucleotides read TGTGCCAGCAGTGAAAGGCAGGGGTATTCACCCCTCCACTTT. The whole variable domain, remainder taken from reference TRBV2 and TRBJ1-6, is EPEVTQTPSHQVTQMGQEVILRCVPISNHLYFYWYRQILGQKVEFLVSFYNNEISEKSEIFDDQFSVERPDGSNFTLKIRSTKLEDSAMYFCASSERQGYSPLHFGNGTRLTVT.

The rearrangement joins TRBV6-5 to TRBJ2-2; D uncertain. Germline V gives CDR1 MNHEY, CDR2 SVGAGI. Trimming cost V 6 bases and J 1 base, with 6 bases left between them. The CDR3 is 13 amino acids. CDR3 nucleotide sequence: TGTGCCAGCAGGTTCGGGAACACCGGGGAGCTGTTTTTT. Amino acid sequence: CASRFGNTGELFF.

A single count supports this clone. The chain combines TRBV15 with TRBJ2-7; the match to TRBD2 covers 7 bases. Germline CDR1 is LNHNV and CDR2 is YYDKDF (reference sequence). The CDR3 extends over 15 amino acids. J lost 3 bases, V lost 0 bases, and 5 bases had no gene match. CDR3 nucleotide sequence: TGTGCCACCAGCAGAGATGGGACTACTTTCTACGAGCAGTACTTC. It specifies CATSRDGTTFYEQYF.

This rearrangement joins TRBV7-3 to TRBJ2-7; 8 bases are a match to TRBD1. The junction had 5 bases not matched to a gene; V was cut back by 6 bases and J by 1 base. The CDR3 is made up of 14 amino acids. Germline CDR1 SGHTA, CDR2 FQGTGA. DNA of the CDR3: TGTGCCAGCAGTCGCGACAGGGGATCCTACGAGCAGTACTTC. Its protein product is CASSRDRGSYEQYF.

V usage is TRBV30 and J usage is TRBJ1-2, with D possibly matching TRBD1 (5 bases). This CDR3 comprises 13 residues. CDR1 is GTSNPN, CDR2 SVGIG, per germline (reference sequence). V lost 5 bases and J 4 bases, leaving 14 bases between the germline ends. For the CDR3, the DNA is TGTGCCTGGGACCCACAGGCCCTCTATGGCTACACCTTC. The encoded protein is CAWDPQALYGYTF.

CDR3 in amino acids: CASSFAGGPREQFF. The CDR3 region has the DNA TGTGCCAGCAGTTTCGCGGGAGGGCCCCGTGAGCAGTTCTTC. The chain links TRBV28 to TRBJ2-1; TRBD2 matches at 9 bases. The junction had 6 bases not matched to a gene; V was cut back by 3 bases and J by 9 bases. Germline V CDR1 and CDR2: MDHEN, SYDVKM. The CDR3 has 14 amino acids.

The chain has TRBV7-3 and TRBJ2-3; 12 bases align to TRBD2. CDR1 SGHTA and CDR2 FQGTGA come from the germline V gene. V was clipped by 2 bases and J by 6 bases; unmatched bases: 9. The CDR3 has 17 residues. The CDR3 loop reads CASSLRPPTSGRDTQYF. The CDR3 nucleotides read TGTGCCAGCAGCTTACGTCCCCCAACTAGCGGGAGGGATACGCAGTATTTT.

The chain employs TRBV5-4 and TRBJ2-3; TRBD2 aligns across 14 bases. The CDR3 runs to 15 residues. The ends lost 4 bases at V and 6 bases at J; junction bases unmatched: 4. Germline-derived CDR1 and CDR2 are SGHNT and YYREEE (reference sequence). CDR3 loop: CASSTRTSGRDTQYF. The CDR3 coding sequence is TGTGCCAGCAGCACAAGGACTAGCGGGAGGGATACGCAGTATTTT.

The CDR3 region is CASSQPGDSVYNEQFF. The DNA of the CDR3 is TGTGCCAGCAGCCAACCGGGAGACAGTGTCTACAATGAGCAGTTCTTC. The gene calls are TRBV4-2 and TRBJ2-1; TRBD2 might be the D (6 bases). There are 16 residues in the CDR3. Germline assignment: CDR1 LGHNA and CDR2 YNFKEQ. Trimming cost V 2 bases and J 3 bases, with 14 bases left between them.